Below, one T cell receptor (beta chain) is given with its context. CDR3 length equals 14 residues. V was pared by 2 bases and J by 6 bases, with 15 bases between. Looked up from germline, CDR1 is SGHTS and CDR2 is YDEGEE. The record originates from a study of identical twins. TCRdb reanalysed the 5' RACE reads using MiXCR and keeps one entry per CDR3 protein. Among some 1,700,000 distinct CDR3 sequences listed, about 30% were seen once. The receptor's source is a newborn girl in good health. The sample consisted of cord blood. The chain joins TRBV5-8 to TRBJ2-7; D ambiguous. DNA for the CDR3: TGTGCCAGCAGCTTTAGAAGGGTGGCTGTCGAGCAGTACTTC. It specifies CASSFRRVAVEQYF.